This T cell receptor (beta chain) derives from a study of somatic mutations in cytotoxic T cells in rheumatoid arthritis. General study points: Reported slight underrepresentation of TRBV07 in rheumatoid arthritis patients was not subjected to multiple-comparison adjustment. Each of about an eighth of the roughly 60 patients had a largest CD8+ clone that made up more than 20% of CD8+ cells. Greater age accompanied higher CD8+ clonality in rheumatoid arthritis patients, a pattern that was absent in healthy controls.

V dropped 5 bases and J dropped 9; count of bases not matched to a gene: 7. Germline CDR1 and CDR2: SGHAT and FQDESV (reference sequence). The CDR3 is made up of 13 amino acids. Notes on this clone: Its matching antigen is unknown.

Produced via immunoSEQ multiplex PCR; TCRdb's table is partial and in-frame only. Of about 9,000 clones listed, 79% are singletons. The sequence was obtained from an adult with rheumatoid arthritis. Sequencing was done on a sample of CD8+ T cells sorted from blood. The chain employs TRBV11-1 and TRBJ1-5, with TRBD1 matching over 7 bases. In DNA form, the CDR3 reads TGTGCCAGCAGCCAGGGGGGAGGTTGGCCCCAGCATTTT. Protein product: CASSQGGGWPQHF.